What follows are 3 T cell receptor beta chains derived from one specimen sequenced in a study of blood T cell repertoires in COVID-19. TCRdb keeps only in-frame clones here, not all; method: immunoSEQ multiplex PCR. The sample contains some 200,000 clones, around 84% of which appear only once. The sequenced material came from peripheral blood. Receptor source: a man aged 35-49 years with active or convalescent COVID-19.

The V gene is TRBV5-1, the J gene TRBJ1-2; possible D gene TRBD1, 6 bases. Germline values: CDR1 SGHRS, CDR2 YFSETQ. The V gene lost 6 bases and the J gene lost 1 base, with 10 bases spanning the gap. The CDR3 contains 13 residues. The CDR3 nucleotides read TGCGCCAGCAAGCAGGGGAGTAACTATGGCTACACCTTC. It specifies CASKQGSNYGYTF. Looking up the rest from reference TRBV5-1 and TRBJ1-2 gives the full variable domain: KAGVTQTPRYLIKTRGQQVTLSCSPISGHRSVSWYQQTPGQGLQFLFEYFSETQRNKGNFPGRFSGRQFSNSRSEMNVSTLELGDSALYLCASKQGSNYGYTFGSGTRLTVV.

The chain combines TRBV6-5 with TRBJ2-7; 8 nucleotides align to TRBD2. Germline V gene data show CDR1 as MNHEY and CDR2 as SVGAGI. This CDR3 is built from 14 residues. Trimming took 9 bases from V and 0 from J; bases not matched to a gene: 7. This CDR3 reads CASTRGGHSYEQYF. CDR3 DNA sequence: TGTGCCAGTACTCGGGGGGGGCACTCCTACGAGCAGTACTTC.

DNA for the CDR3: TGCGCCAGCAGCCTGACAGGGGGCCAGGGTGAAAAACTGTTTTTT. The encoded protein is CASSLTGGQGEKLFF. The J gene is TRBJ1-4, the V gene TRBV5-1; TRBD1 aligns across 10 bases. Germline loops: CDR1 SGHRS, CDR2 YFSETQ. V was pared by 4 bases and J by 7 bases, with 7 bases of the junction left unmatched. CDR3 length: 15 amino acids.